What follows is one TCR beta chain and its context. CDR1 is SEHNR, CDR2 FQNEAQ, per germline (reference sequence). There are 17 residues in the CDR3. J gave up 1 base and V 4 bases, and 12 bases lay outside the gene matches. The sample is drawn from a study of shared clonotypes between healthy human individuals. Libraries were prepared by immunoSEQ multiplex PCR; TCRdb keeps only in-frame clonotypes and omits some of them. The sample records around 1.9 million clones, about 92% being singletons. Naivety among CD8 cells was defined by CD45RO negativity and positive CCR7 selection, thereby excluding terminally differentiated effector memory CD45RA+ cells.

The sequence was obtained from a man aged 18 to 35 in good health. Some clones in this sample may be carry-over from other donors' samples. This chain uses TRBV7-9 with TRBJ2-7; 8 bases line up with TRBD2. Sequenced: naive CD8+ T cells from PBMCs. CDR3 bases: TGTGCCAGCAGCTCCCCAAGGGGTAGCGGGGCTTCCTACGAGCAGTACTTC. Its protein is CASSSPRGSGASYEQYF.